This TCR beta chain was obtained from a study of shared clonotypes between healthy human individuals. Study conclusions and caveats: It was expected that sequencing depth would affect clonotype sharing among donors.

Donors were healthy HIV-negative adults without recently reported acute infections or vaccinations. With unsorted samples, genomic DNA was obtained from about 90 million PBMCs. As for this clone: The antigen remains undetermined.

Researchers ran the assay at a deep level. The assay was immunoSEQ multiplex PCR, and TCRdb's table has in-frame clones only and misses some. The data hold hundreds of thousands of clones, with around three quarters observed a single time. The specimen was PBMCs. The origin of this receptor is a woman aged 40 to 49 in good health. Some clones in this sample may be carry-over from other donors' samples.

The CDR3: CASSPSPYTGELFF. CDR3 DNA sequence: TGTGCCAGCAGCCCCTCCCCCTACACCGGGGAGCTGTTTTTT. The gene calls are TRBV5-5 and TRBJ2-2; D gene uncertain. Germline V gives CDR1 SGHKS, CDR2 YYEKEE (reference sequence). The CDR3 has 14 amino acids. V shed 4 bases and J shed 3 bases, with 10 bases lying between them.